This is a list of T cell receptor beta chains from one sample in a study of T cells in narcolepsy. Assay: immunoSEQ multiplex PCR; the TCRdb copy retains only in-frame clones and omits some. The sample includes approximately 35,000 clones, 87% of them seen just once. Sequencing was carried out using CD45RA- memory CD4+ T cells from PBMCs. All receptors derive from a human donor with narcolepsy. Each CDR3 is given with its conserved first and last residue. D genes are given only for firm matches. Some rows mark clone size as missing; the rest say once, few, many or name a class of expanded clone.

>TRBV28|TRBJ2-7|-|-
TGTGCCAGCAGGGAGACAGGAGCCTACGAGCAGTACTTC
CASRETGAYEQYF
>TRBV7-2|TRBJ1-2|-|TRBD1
TGTGCCAGCAGCTTAGCCTCAGGGGGGGTCCGAGGCTACACCTTC
CASSLASGGVRGYTF
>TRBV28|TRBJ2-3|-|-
TGTGCCAGCAGTTCAACAATTCTAGGGGCCCTCACAGATACGCAGTATTTT
CASSSTILGALTDTQYF
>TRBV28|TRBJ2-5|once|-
TGTGCCAGCAAGGAAACCGAAGAGACCCAGTACTTC
CASKETEETQYF
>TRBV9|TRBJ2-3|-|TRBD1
TGTGCCAGCAGCATGCAGGGGGTAGGGACAGATACGCAGTATTTT
CASSMQGVGTDTQYF
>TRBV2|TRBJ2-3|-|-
TGTGCCAGCAGTCAAGTAGATACGCAGTATTTT
CASSQVDTQYF
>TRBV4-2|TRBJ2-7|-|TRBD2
TGTGCCAGCAGCCAAGATATAGCGGGAGTTTCAAGGCAGTACTTC
CASSQDIAGVSRQYF
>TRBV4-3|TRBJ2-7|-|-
TGCGCCAGCAGCCAAGATTCACGGTACTACGAGCAGTACTTC
CASSQDSRYYEQYF
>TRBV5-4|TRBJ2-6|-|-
TGTGCCAGCAAATTTTCTGGGGCCAACGTCCTGACTTTC
CASKFSGANVLTF
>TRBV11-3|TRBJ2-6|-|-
TGTGCCAGCAGCTTAGCGCGGCCTGGGGCCAACGTCCTGACTTTC
CASSLARPGANVLTF
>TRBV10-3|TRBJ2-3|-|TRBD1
TGTGCCATCAGTGAGTCGAGGGGACAGGGGTCGGCAGATACGCAGTATTTT
CAISESRGQGSADTQYF
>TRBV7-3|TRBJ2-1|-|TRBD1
TGTGCCAGCAGCTTTCGACAGGGCAATGAGCAGTTCTTC
CASSFRQGNEQFF
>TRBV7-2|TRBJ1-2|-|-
TGTGCCAGCAGCTTAGAACCCCAGGGTGGCTACACCTTC
CASSLEPQGGYTF
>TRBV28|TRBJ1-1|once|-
TGTGCCAGCAGTTTAAAGGGGGTGGGGAACACTGAAGCTTTCTTT
CASSLKGVGNTEAFF
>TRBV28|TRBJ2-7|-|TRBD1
TGTGCCAGCAGTTTACCCGGGACAGGGGTCCCCGAGCAGTACTTC
CASSLPGTGVPEQYF
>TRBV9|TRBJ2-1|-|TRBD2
TGTGCCAGCAGCCCTCCGGGACTAGTAGCGAGCAATGAGCAGTTCTTC
CASSPPGLVASNEQFF
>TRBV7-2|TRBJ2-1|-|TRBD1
TGTGCCAGCAGCCCCAGGGGGACCTACAATGAGCAGTTCTTC
CASSPRGTYNEQFF
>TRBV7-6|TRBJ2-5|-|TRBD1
TGTGCCAGCAGCCTGGGACAGGGGGCGGATGAGACCCAGTACTTC
CASSLGQGADETQYF
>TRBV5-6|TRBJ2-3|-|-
TGTGCCAGCAGCTCCTGGACAGGACGGGGGCTCACAGATACGCAGTATTTT
CASSSWTGRGLTDTQYF
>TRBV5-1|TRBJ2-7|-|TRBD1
TGCGCCAGCCCGAACGGCCCAGGGGGCTACGAGCAGTACTTC
CASPNGPGGYEQYF
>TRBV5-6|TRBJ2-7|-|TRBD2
TGTGCCAGCAGCGTTTCGCGGGGGAATCGGGAGCAGTACTTC
CASSVSRGNREQYF
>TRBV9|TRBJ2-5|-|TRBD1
TGTGCCAGCAGCGTGGGACAGGGCTATGAGACCCAGTACTTC
CASSVGQGYETQYF
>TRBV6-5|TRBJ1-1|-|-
TGTGCCAGCAGTCTACTAACAGGGAACACTGAAGCTTTCTTT
CASSLLTGNTEAFF
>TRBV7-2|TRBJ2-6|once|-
TGTGCCAGCAGCTTAGGCCCCCTCTCTGGGGCCAACGTCCTGACTTTC
CASSLGPLSGANVLTF
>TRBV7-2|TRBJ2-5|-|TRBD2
TGTGCCAGCAGCTGGGGGGGAGAGACCCAGTACTTC
CASSWGGETQYF
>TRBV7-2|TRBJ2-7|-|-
TGTGCCAGCAGTCCCACGCCCCGGGCAGAGCAGTACTTC
CASSPTPRAEQYF
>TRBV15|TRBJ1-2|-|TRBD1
TGTGCCACCAGCAGAGATCGGACAGGGGTCGGTTACACCTTC
CATSRDRTGVGYTF
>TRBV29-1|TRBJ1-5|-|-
TGCAGCGTACTCGCCAGTAGCAATCAGCCCCAGCATTTT
CSVLASSNQPQHF
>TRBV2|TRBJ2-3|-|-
TGTGCCAGCACCGAGGGCCAGTTGGGGGGAATCGATACGCAGTATTTT
CASTEGQLGGIDTQYF